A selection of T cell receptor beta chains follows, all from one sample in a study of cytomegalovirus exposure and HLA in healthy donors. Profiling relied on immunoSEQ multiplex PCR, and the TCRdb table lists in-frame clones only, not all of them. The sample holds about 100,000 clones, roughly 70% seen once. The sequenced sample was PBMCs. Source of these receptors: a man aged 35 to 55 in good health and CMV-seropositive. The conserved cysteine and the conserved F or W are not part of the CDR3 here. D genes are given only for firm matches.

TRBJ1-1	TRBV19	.	ASSPAGVTEAF
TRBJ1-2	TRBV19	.	GTYGYT
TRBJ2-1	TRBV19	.	ASSIEVSSYNEQF
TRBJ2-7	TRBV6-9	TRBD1	ASSYFRTGVYEQY
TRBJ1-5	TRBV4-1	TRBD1	ASSLVTGGSNQPQH
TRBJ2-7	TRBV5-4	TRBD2	ASSLSSSGSWYEQY
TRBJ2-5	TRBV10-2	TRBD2	ASKRGGQETQY
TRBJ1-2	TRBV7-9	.	ASSLISQRNYGYT
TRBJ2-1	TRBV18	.	ASSPPVRGNYNEQF
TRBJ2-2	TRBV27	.	ASSVPGGLGGELF
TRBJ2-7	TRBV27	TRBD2	ASSLSALAGYEQY
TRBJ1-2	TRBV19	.	ASSIGGRANYGYT
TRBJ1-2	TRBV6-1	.	ASSEWGQGGLAYGYT
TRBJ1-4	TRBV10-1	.	ASSDSDNEKLF
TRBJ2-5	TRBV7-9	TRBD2	ASSLGVPGGGETQY
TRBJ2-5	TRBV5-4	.	ASSLDSQETQY
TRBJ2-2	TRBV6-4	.	ASSVSPGAGELF
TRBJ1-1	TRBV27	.	ASSLSPGTEAF
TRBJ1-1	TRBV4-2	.	ASSQGLGQANTEAF
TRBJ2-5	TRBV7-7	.	ASSSGQQETQY
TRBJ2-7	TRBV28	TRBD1	ASSFRTGSPYEQY
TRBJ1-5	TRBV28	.	ASRSQGGYVQPQH
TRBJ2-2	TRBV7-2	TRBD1	ASSSGTGRELF
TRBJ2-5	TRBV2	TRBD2	ASRASGMVRETQY
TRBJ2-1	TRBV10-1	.	ASSPGRWAYNEQF
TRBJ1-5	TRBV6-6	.	ASKGLNQPQH
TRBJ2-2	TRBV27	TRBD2	ASSPRLAGRTGELF
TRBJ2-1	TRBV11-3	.	ASSLSGGDEQF
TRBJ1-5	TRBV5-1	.	ASRLDHSNQPQH
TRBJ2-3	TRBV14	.	ASSTQTGSLTDTQY
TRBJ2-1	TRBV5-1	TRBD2	ASSGGTSGRNEQF
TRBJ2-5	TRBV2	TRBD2	ASSYGTSKETQY
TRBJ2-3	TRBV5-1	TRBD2	ASSLGGTSGSTDTQY
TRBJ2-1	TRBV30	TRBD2	ASVSGLAGFYNEQF
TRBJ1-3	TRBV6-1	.	ASSEEGGNTIY
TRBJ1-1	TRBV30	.	AWVFSAGYPEAF
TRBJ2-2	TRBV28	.	ASSPEQGNTGELF
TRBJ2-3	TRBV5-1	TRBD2	ASSVTSGSADTQY
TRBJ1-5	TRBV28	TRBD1	ASSYGTGVQPQH
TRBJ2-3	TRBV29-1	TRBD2	SVVGTSGSTDTQY
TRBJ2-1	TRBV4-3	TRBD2	ASSQETSGRGEQF
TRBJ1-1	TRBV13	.	ASSFQVIEAF
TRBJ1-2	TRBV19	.	ATSYGTYYGYT
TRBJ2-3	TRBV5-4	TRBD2	ASSLAPSGSEDTQY
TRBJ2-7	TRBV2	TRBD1	ASWGTVSSYEQY
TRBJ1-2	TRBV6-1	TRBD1	ASSRTGRANYGYT